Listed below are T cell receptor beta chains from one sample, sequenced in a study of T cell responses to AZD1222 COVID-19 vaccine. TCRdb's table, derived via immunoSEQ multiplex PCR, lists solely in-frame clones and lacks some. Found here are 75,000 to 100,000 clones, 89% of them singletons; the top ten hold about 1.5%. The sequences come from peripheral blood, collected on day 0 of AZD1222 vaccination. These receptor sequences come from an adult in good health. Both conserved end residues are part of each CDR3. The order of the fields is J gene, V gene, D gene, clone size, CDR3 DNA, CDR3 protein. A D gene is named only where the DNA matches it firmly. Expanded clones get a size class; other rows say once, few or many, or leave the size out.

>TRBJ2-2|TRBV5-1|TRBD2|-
TGCGCCAGCCCGACTAGCGGGGAAAACACCGGGGAGCTGTTTTTT
CASPTSGENTGELFF
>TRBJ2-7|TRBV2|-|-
TGTGCCAGCAGTAGGGACGGCTACGAGCAGTACTTC
CASSRDGYEQYF
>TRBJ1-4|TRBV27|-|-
TGTGCCAGCAGTCCCCGGGAGGGAGGGGCAAATGAAAAACTGTTTTTT
CASSPREGGANEKLFF
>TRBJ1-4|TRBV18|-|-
TGTGCCAGCTCACCACCACGTGGGGAAAAACTGTTTTTT
CASSPPRGEKLFF
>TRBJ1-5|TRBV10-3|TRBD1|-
TGTGCCATCAGTGAGTCGGGACAGAGCAATCAGCCCCAGCATTTT
CAISESGQSNQPQHF
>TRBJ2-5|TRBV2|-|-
TGTGCCAGCAGTGAAGAGAGGTTAACGCCCCAGTACTTC
CASSEERLTPQYF
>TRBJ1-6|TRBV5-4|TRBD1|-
TGTGCCAGCAGCTCGAGGACAGGGACGAATTCACCCCTCCACTTT
CASSSRTGTNSPLHF
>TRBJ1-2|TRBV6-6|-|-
TGTGCCAGCACCCAAGGGTCAGGTAGTAGGGTGTGGACCTTC
CASTQGSGSRVWTF
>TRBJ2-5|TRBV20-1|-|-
TGCAGTGCTAGACCTGGAGAGACCCAGTACTTC
CSARPGETQYF
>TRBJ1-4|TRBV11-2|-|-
TGTGCCAGCAGCCCAAGGGGAGAGGGTAATGAAAAACTGTTTTTT
CASSPRGEGNEKLFF
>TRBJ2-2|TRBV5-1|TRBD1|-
TGCGCCAGCAGCTCCCGGACAGGGGGCGGTGGCGGGGAGCTGTTTTTT
CASSSRTGGGGGELFF
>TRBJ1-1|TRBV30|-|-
TGTGCCTGGAGTCTGAGAAACACTGAAGCTTTCTTT
CAWSLRNTEAFF
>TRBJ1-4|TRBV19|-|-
TGTGCCAGTAGTATCCAGGGCCTTTGGGAAGAAAAACTGTTTTTT
CASSIQGLWEEKLFF
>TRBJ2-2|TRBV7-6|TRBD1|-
TGTGCCAGCAGTCCCCCAGGGGGCAACACCGGGGAGCTGTTTTTT
CASSPPGGNTGELFF
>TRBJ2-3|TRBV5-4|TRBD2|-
TGTGCCAGCAGCTTGGACACTAGCGGGGTCACAGATACGCAGTATTTT
CASSLDTSGVTDTQYF
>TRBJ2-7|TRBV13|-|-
TGTGCCAGCAGCCATGAGACAGAGCGACCCTACGAGCAGTACTTC
CASSHETERPYEQYF
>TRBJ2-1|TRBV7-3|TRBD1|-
TGTGCCAGCAGCTTAGGACAGGGTGGGCTGAATGAGCAGTTCTTC
CASSLGQGGLNEQFF
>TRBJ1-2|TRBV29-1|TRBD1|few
TGCAGCGTTGTTCAGGGGGATGGCTACACCTTC
CSVVQGDGYTF
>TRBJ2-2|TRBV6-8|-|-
TGTGCCAGCAGTTACCCGATGGGGCCGGACACCGGGGAGCTGTTTTTT
CASSYPMGPDTGELFF
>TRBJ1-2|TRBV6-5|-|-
TGTGCCAGCAGTTACTCGACCAGGACGGGAGGCTACACCTTC
CASSYSTRTGGYTF
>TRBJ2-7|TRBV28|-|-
TGTGCCAGCAGACCGGACAGAGTAGTGGTCGAGCAGTACTTC
CASRPDRVVVEQYF
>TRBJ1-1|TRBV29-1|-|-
TGCAGCGCCGGAGGGGGGTGGGGCATGAACACTGAAGCTTTCTTT
CSAGGGWGMNTEAFF
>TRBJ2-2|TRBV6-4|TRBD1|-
TGTGCCAGCAGTGAAGGGACAGGGGGCACCGGGGAGCTGTTTTTT
CASSEGTGGTGELFF
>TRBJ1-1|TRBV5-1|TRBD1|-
TGCGCCAGCAGCGTTGGGGACAGGGGAAGAGGTACTGAAGCTTTCTTT
CASSVGDRGRGTEAFF
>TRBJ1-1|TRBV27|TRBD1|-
TGTGCCAGCAGTTTAACCCCCGGACAGGGGTACCGTGAAGCTTTCTTT
CASSLTPGQGYREAFF
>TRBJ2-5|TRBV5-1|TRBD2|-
TGCGCCAGCAGCCGGCAGGGACTAGCGGGGGCCGGGGAGACCCAGTACTTC
CASSRQGLAGAGETQYF
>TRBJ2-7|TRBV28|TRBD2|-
TGTGCCAGCAGTTTACGGGGGGGCTCCCACGAGCAGTACTTC
CASSLRGGSHEQYF
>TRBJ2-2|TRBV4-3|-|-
TGCGCCAGCAGCCAACTGACATCCGGGGAGCTGTTTTTT
CASSQLTSGELFF
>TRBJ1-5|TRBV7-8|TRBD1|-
TGTGCCAGCAGCTCAGGGGGCCTTCAGCCCCAGCATTTT
CASSSGGLQPQHF
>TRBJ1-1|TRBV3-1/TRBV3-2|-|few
TGTGCCAGCAGCCCCCTACGTCAAGGGACTGAAGCTTTCTTT
CASSPLRQGTEAFF
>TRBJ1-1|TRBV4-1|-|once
TGCGCCAGCAGCTCCTACAGGGTCACCACTGAAGCTTTCTTT
CASSSYRVTTEAFF
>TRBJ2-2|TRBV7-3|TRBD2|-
TGTGCCAGCAGCTTAGCGGGGGTGACGAACACCGGGGAGCTGTTTTTT
CASSLAGVTNTGELFF
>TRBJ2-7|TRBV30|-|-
TGTGCCTCAAACAGGGCCTACGAGCAGTACTTC
CASNRAYEQYF
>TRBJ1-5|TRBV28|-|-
TGTGCCAGCAGTTTACGGCAGGGGACGAATCAGCCCCAGCATTTT
CASSLRQGTNQPQHF
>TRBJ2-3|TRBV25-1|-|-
TGTGCCAGCAGTGTAATAGCGGAGACTACAGATACGCAGTATTTT
CASSVIAETTDTQYF
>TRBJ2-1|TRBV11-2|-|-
TGTGCCAGCAGCTTAGACGCGACCTACAATGAGCAGTTCTTC
CASSLDATYNEQFF
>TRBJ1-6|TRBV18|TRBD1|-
TGTGCCAGCTCACCGGAACAGGGGGGAAATTCACCCCTCCACTTT
CASSPEQGGNSPLHF
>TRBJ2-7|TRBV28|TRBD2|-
TGTGCCAGCAGTTTATATAGTCGGGCTAGCGGGGCCTCCTACGAGCAGTACTTC
CASSLYSRASGASYEQYF
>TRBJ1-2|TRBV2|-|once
TGTGCCAGCACTGTTTCGAACTATGGCTACACCTTC
CASTVSNYGYTF
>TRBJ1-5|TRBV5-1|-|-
TGCGCCACCGCCCGAGATAGCAATCAGCCCCAGCATTTT
CATARDSNQPQHF
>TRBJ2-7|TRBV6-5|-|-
TGTGCCAGCAGTTCCAGTTTTTCCTACGAGCAGTACTTC
CASSSSFSYEQYF
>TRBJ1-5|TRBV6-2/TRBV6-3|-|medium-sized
TGTGCCAGCAGTTACTCCGAAAATCAGCCCCAGCATTTT
CASSYSENQPQHF
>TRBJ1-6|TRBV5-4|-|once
TGTGCCAGCAGCGGGACACCTAATAATTCACCCCTCCACTTT
CASSGTPNNSPLHF
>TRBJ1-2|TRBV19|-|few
TGTGCCAGTAGTAGACAGGAAGCTAACTATGGCTACACCTTC
CASSRQEANYGYTF
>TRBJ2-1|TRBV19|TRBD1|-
TGTGCCAGTAGTACGACAGGGCTCGCCTACAATGAGCAGTTCTTC
CASSTTGLAYNEQFF
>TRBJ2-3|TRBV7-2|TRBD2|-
TGTGCCAGCAGCTTCGTCTCTAGCGGGGGGGTAGGCACAGATACGCAGTATTTT
CASSFVSSGGVGTDTQYF
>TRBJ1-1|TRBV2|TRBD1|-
TGTGCCAGCAGCGACCTCAGGGGGGGGATGAACACTGAAGCTTTCTTT
CASSDLRGGMNTEAFF
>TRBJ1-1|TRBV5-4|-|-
TGTGCCAGCAGCTTTTCAGGGCGGGACACTGAAGCTTTCTTT
CASSFSGRDTEAFF